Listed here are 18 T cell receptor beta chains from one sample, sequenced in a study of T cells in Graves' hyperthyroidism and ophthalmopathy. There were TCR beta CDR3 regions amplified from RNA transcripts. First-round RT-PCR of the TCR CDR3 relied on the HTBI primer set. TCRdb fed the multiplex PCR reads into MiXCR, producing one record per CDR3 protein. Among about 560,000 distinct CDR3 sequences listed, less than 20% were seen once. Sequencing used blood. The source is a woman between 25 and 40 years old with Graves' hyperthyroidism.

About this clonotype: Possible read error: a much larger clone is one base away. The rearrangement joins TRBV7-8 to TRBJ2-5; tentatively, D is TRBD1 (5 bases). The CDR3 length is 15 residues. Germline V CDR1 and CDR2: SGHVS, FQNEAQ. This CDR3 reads CANSLSVTAQETQYF. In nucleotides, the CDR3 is TGTGCCAACAGCTTGTCGGTGACAGCTCAAGAGACCCAGTACTTC. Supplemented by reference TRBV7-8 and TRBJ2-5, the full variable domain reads GAGVSQSPRYKVAKRGQDVALRCDPISGHVSLFWYQQALGQGPEFLTYFQNEAQLDKSGLPSDRFFAERPEGSVSTLKIQRTQQEDSAVYLCANSLSVTAQETQYFGPGTRLLVL.

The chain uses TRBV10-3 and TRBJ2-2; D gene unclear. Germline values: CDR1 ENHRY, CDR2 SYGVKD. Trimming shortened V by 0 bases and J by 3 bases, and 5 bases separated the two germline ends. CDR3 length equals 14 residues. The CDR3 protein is CAISESTDTGELFF. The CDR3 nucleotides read TGTGCCATCAGTGAGTCTACAGACACCGGGGAGCTGTTTTTT.

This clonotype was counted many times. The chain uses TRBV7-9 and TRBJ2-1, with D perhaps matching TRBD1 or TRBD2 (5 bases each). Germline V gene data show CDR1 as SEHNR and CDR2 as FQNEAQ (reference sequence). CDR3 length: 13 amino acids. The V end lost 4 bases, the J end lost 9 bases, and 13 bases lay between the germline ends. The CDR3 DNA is TGTGCCAGCAGCTCTCAAGATGGGGGTGAGCAGTTCTTC. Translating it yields CASSSQDGGEQFF. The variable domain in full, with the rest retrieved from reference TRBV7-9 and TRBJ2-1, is DTGVSQNPRHKITKRGQNVTFRCDPISEHNRLYWYRQTLGQGPEFLTYFQNEAQLEKSRLLSDRFSAERPKGSFSTLEIQRTEQGDSAMYLCASSSQDGGEQFFGPGTRLTVL.

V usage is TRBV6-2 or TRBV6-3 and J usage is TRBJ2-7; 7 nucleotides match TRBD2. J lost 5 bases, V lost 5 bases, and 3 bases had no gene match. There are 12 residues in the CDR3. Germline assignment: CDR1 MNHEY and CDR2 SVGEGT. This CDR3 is CASSGREDEQYF. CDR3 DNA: TGTGCCAGCAGTGGACGGGAGGACGAGCAGTACTTC.

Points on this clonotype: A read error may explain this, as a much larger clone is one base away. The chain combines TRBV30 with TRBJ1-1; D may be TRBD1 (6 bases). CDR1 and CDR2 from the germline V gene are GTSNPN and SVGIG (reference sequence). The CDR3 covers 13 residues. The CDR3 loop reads CARRGGVTTEAFF. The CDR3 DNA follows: TGTGCCCGGAGAGGGGGGGTGACGACTGAAGCTTTCTTT.

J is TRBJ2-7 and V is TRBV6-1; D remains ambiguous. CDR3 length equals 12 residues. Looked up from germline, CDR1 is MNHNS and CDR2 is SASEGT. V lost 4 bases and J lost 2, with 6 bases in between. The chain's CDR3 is CASSGMPYEQYF. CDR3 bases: TGTGCCAGCAGTGGTATGCCCTACGAGCAGTACTTC.

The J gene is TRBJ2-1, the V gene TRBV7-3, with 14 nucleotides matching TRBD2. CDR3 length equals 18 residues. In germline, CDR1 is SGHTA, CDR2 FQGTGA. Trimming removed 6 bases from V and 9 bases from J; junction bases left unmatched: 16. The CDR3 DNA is TGTGCCAGCAGTAGGGAGTGGGAGACTAGCGGGAGGGCCGTTGAGCAGTTCTTC. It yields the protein CASSREWETSGRAVEQFF.

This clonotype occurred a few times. CDR3 bases: TGTGCCAGCAGATCCCTCGGGGCAGGGACCTTTAACACCGGGGAGCTGTTTTTT. Its translation: CASRSLGAGTFNTGELFF. The V and J genes are TRBV6-2 or TRBV6-3 and TRBJ2-2; D may be TRBD1 or TRBD2 (5 bases each). Germline values: CDR1 MNHEY, CDR2 SVGEGT. Trimming stripped 6 bases from V and 2 bases from J, with 22 bases between. CDR3 size: 18 residues.

The CDR3 sequence: CASSFSAGVADTQYF. CDR3 in DNA: TGTGCCAGCAGCTTCTCGGCGGGAGTCGCAGATACGCAGTATTTT. The chain employs TRBV7-9 and TRBJ2-3; 7 bases align to TRBD2. The CDR3 sequence is 15 residues long. V gave up 3 bases and J gave up 4 bases; unmatched junction bases: 7. Germline V lookup: CDR1 SEHNR, CDR2 FQNEAQ (reference sequence).

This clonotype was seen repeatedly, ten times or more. CDR3 DNA: TGCAGTGCTAGAGACCGAGCGGGAGCCCCCACTGGCACAGATACGCAGTATTTT. Its protein is CSARDRAGAPTGTDTQYF. The rearrangement uses TRBV20-1 and TRBJ2-3; 8 bases match TRBD2. The CDR3 length is 18 residues. V trimming: 0 bases; J trimming: 1 base; junction bases outside the gene matches: 12. In germline, CDR1 is DFQATT, CDR2 SNEGSKA (reference sequence).

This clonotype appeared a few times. The CDR3 DNA sequence: TGCGCCAGCAGCTCCCCTGGGCAAGAGACCCAGTACTTC. This encodes CASSSPGQETQYF. The J gene is TRBJ2-5, the V gene TRBV5-1; no clear D gene. Per the germline V gene, CDR1 is SGHRS and CDR2 is YFSETQ. V lost 3 bases and J 2 bases, leaving 8 bases between the germline ends. This CDR3 contains 13 residues.

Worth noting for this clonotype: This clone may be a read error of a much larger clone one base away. CDR3 residues: CASSSSPYLNTEAFF. The CDR3 region has the DNA TGTGCCAGCAGCTCATCTCCATATTTGAACACTGAAGCTTTCTTT. V gene TRBV7-3 combines with J gene TRBJ1-1, with D unclear. This CDR3 has 15 residues. Germline V CDR1 and CDR2: SGHTA, FQGTGA. The V and J ends lost 4 bases and 0 bases respectively, with 12 bases between them.

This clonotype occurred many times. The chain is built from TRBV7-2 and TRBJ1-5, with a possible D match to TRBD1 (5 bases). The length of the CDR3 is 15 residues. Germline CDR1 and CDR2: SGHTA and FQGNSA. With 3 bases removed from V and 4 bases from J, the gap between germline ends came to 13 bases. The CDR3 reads CASSLSGVPNQPQHF. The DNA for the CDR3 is TGTGCCAGCAGCTTGTCGGGGGTCCCGAATCAGCCCCAGCATTTT. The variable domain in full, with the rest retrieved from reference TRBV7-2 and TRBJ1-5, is GAGVSQSPSNKVTEKGKDVELRCDPISGHTALYWYRQSLGQGLEFLIYFQGNSAPDKSGLPSDRFSAERTGGSVSTLTIQRTQQEDSAVYLCASSLSGVPNQPQHFGDGTRLSIL.

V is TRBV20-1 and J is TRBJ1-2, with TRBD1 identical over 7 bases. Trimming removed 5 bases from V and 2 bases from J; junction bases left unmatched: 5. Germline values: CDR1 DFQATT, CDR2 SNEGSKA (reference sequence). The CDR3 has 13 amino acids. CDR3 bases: TGCAGTGCTGGGGACAGAAGGAACTATGGCTACACCTTC. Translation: CSAGDRRNYGYTF.

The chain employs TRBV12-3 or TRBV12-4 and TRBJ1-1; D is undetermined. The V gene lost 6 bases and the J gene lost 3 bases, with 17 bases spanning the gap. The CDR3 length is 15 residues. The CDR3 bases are TGTGCCAGCAGCCCGGGCTCGGGGAGTTACACTGAAGCTTTCTTT. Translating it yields CASSPGSGSYTEAFF.

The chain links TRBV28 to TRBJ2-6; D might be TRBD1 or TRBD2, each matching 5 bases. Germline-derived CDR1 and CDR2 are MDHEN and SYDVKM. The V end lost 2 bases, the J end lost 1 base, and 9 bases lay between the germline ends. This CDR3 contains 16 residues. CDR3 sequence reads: CASSLGGTSGANVLTF. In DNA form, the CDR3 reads TGTGCCAGCAGTTTAGGGGGAACTTCTGGGGCCAACGTCCTGACTTTC.

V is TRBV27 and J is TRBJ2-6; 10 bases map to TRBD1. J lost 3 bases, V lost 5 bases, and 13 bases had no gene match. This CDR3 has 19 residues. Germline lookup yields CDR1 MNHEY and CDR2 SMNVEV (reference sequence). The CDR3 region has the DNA TGTGCCAGCAGTACCCCTGTGGGGACAGGGGAGAGTGGGGCCAACGTCCTGACTTTC. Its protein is CASSTPVGTGESGANVLTF.

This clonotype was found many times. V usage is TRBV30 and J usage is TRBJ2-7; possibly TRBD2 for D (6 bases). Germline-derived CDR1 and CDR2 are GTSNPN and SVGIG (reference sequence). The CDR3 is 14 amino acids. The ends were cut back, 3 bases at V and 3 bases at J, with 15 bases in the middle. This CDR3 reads CAWSVSSDHYEQYF. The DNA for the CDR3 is TGTGCCTGGAGCGTATCTAGCGACCACTACGAGCAGTACTTC. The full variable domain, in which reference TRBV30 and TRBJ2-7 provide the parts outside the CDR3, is SQTIHQWPATLVQPVGSPLSLECTVEGTSNPNLYWYRQAAGRGLQLLFYSVGIGQISSEVPQNLSASRPQDRQFILSSKKLLLSDSGFYLCAWSVSSDHYEQYFGPGTRLTVT.